The 14 T cell receptor beta chains given below trace back to one sample, sequenced in a study of Graves' ophthalmopathy and Graves' hyperthyroidism. Amplified TCR beta CDR3 regions were obtained using RNA transcripts as template. First-round RT-PCR with HTBI primers preceded a second-round multiplex PCR. TCRdb passed the multiplex PCR reads through MiXCR, listing each CDR3 protein once. This table holds about 640,000 distinct CDR3 sequences, over 40% found once. Sequencing was carried out using peripheral blood. All receptors derive from an adult man with Graves' ophthalmopathy.

V usage is TRBV29-1 and J usage is TRBJ2-5, with 7 positions matching TRBD1. Germline V gene data show CDR1 as SQVTM and CDR2 as ANQGSEA. Germline trimming cut 8 bases from V and 5 bases from J; bases unmatched to any gene: 11. The CDR3 runs to 13 residues. The CDR3 spells CSSSQGLTETQYF. The CDR3 DNA is TGCAGCAGCTCACAGGGGCTGACGGAGACCCAGTACTTC.

The chain recombines TRBV9 with TRBJ2-6; D gene ambiguous. The CDR3 spans 14 residues. Germline CDR1 reads SGDLS; CDR2 reads YYNGEE. V was pared by 4 bases and J by 4 bases, with 9 bases between. The CDR3 nucleotides are TGTGCCAGCAGCCCATCCGTCGGGGCCAACGTCCTGACTTTC. As protein: CASSPSVGANVLTF.

This chain joins TRBV7-3 and TRBJ1-5; D gene ambiguous. Trimming left V 6 bases short and J 6 bases short, with 21 bases between. Germline V gene data show CDR1 as SGHTA and CDR2 as FQGTGA. This CDR3 contains 16 residues. Here the CDR3 reads CASSFFGGQEIQPQHF. The CDR3 coding sequence is TGTGCCAGCAGTTTTTTCGGCGGGCAAGAGATTCAGCCCCAGCATTTT.

V is TRBV10-3 and J is TRBJ2-3, with TRBD1 matching 7 bases. From germline, CDR1 is ENHRY and CDR2 SYGVKD. Trimming at V came to 6 bases and at J to 6 bases, leaving 3 bases not matched to a gene. This CDR3 has 12 residues. The CDR3 DNA is TGTGCCATCAGCGGGACAGTGGATACGCAGTATTTT. It is translated as CAISGTVDTQYF.

This clonotype was counted a single time. A much larger clone is a single base away; this may be a read error. V is TRBV29-1 and J is TRBJ1-3; no clear D gene. V was shortened by 2 bases and J by 0 bases, with 8 bases between the two germline ends. Germline CDR1 and CDR2: SQVTM and ANQGSEA. The CDR3 has 14 residues. Here the CDR3 reads CSVERGYSGNTIYF. For the CDR3, the DNA is TGCAGCGTTGAAAGAGGCTACTCTGGAAACACCATATATTTT.

Notes on this clonotype: This CDR3 fails to terminate in the conserved phenylalanine or tryptophan, so it likely reflects a read error. The limits of the CDR3 on the DNA are not certain, so only TCRdb's listed CDR3 is given. The genes are TRBV2 and TRBJ1-1. The CDR3 spans 9 residues, counting both ends. Germline V CDR1 and CDR2: SNHLY, FYNNEI. CDR3 region: CASSGRGLI.

The rearrangement links TRBV9 to TRBJ1-2; possibly TRBD1 for D (6 bases). The V and J ends lost 4 bases and 4 bases respectively, with 17 bases between them. The CDR3 spans 15 residues. Germline loops: CDR1 SGDLS, CDR2 YYNGEE. The CDR3 loop reads CASSQDPRTVYGYTF. As DNA, the CDR3 is TGTGCCAGCAGCCAAGATCCCCGGACAGTCTATGGCTACACCTTC.

The rearrangement uses TRBV7-2 and TRBJ1-2; 7 nucleotides agree with TRBD1. The CDR3 covers 17 residues. With V trimmed by 2 bases and J by 7 bases, 16 bases remained unmatched. CDR1 and CDR2 from the germline V gene are SGHTA and FQGNSA. The CDR3 protein is CASSLPGTVLLRGGYTF. CDR3 nucleotide sequence: TGTGCCAGCAGCTTACCTGGGACAGTTTTGCTTAGAGGTGGCTACACCTTC.

To note about this clonotype: Sequence at one end of the junction differs from germline and may be a read error. V is TRBV2 and J is TRBJ2-2; a possible D gene is TRBD2 (5 bases). CDR3 length: 16 residues. The germline gives CDR1 SNHLY, CDR2 FYNNEI. Written as DNA, the CDR3 is TGCGCCAGCAGCCAAGATCGCGGGCCCCCGGGCGGGGAGCTGTTTTTT. Protein product: CASSQDRGPPGGELFF.

This clonotype came up a few times. One end of the junction varies from germline; a read error may be responsible. The V call is TRBV5-1, the J call TRBJ2-7, with D perhaps TRBD1 (6 bases). The CDR3 totals 13 residues. Germline V lookup: CDR1 SGHRS, CDR2 YFSETQ. CDR3 coding DNA: TGTGCCAGCAGCCTGACAGGCCCTCGCGAGCAGTACTTC. It translates to CASSLTGPREQYF.

This clonotype has ten or more counts. This rearrangement joins TRBV29-1 to TRBJ2-2; D gene uncertain. CDR1 SQVTM and CDR2 ANQGSEA come from the germline V gene. V was clipped by 5 bases and J by 3 bases, with 10 bases between them. The CDR3 has 13 residues. For the CDR3, the DNA is TGCAGCGTTACTGACGGCTACACCGGGGAGCTGTTTTTT. This translates into CSVTDGYTGELFF.

This chain joins TRBV12-3 or TRBV12-4 and TRBJ2-2; D might be TRBD1 (7 bases). V shed 5 bases and J shed 6 bases, with 19 bases lying between them. CDR3 length equals 16 residues. DNA of the CDR3: TGTGCCAGCAGTCCAACGAACAGGGGAGGCGCCGGGGAGCTGTTTTTT. This codes for CASSPTNRGGAGELFF.

This clonotype was seen just once. A much larger clone sits a single nucleotide away, making a read error possible. The final CDR3 position lacks the conserved phenylalanine or tryptophan, pointing to a likely read error. The J gene is TRBJ2-5, the V gene TRBV20-1; the match to TRBD1 covers 9 bases. The CDR3 contains 14 residues. Germline CDR1 DFQATT, CDR2 SNEGSKA (reference sequence). Trimming removed 7 bases from V and 5 bases from J; junction bases left unmatched: 11. The CDR3 loop reads CSGTRDRDVETQYL. CDR3 nucleotide sequence: TGCAGTGGGACCCGGGACAGGGATGTGGAGACCCAGTACCTC.

J is TRBJ2-5 and V is TRBV10-3; 8 nucleotides align to TRBD2. The CDR3 consists of 14 residues. V lost 6 bases, J lost 4 bases, and 7 bases stayed unmatched. Germline CDR1 ENHRY, CDR2 SYGVKD. In nucleotides, the CDR3 is TGTGCCATCAGCTCCACGGGGGGGCCAGAGACCCAGTACTTC. Its translation: CAISSTGGPETQYF.